The 14 T cell receptor beta chains given below trace back to one sample, sequenced in a study of regulatory T cells in long-lasting Graves disease. Library construction for TCR beta used iRepertoire HTBI primers and Arm-PCR of CDR3 regions. TCRdb ran MiXCR on the multiplex PCR reads and lists one entry per CDR3 protein. Of more than 650,000 distinct CDR3 sequences detected, roughly 30% appear once; the ten largest clones hold 40% to 50%. The time point is: persistent/refractory GD, antithyroid drugs over 5 years with positive TRAb. The TCR library was made from RNA extracted from PBMCs. Here the sequenced sample was peripheral blood mononuclear cells (PBMCs), taken when the disease was refractory, from a patient treated with antithyroid drugs. Source of these receptors: a female donor with Graves disease.

The chain has TRBV15 and TRBJ1-1; TRBD1 might be the D (5 bases). The CDR3 runs to 13 residues. Trimming left V 5 bases short and J 3 bases short, with 10 bases between. The V gene's germline CDR1 is LNHNV and CDR2 YYDKDF (reference sequence). The DNA for the CDR3 is TGTGCCACCAGCCGGGGGTACGACACTGAAGCTTTCTTT. Protein sequence: CATSRGYDTEAFF.

The gene calls are TRBV3-1 and TRBJ2-5; D may be TRBD1 or TRBD2 (5 bases each). The germline gives CDR1 LGHDT, CDR2 YNNKEL (reference sequence). The CDR3 extends over 15 amino acids. V lost 0 bases and J 1 base, leaving 9 bases between the germline ends. Here the CDR3 DNA reads TGTGCCAGCAGCCAAGATCCGGGGCCCCAAGAGACCCAGTACTTC. This sequence encodes CASSQDPGPQETQYF.

This sequence joins TRBV6-5 and TRBJ2-6; perhaps TRBD1 as D (5 bases). V lost 0 bases, J lost 3 bases, and 15 bases lay in between. The CDR3 is 18 amino acids. Germline V CDR1 and CDR2: MNHEY, SVGAGI. CDR3 coding DNA: TGTGCCAGCAGTTACTCGACCCCTGACAGTATTGGGGCCAACGTCCTGACTTTC. Translating it yields CASSYSTPDSIGANVLTF.

The chain recombines TRBV2 with TRBJ2-5, with a tentative D call TRBD2 (5 bases). Trimming removed 8 bases from V and 4 bases from J, with 11 bases in between. This CDR3 comprises 12 residues. Germline V lookup: CDR1 SNHLY, CDR2 FYNNEI. CDR3 in DNA: TGTGCCAGCTACTTCGGAGGAGAGACCCAGTACTTC. Its protein is CASYFGGETQYF.

This clonotype was counted a few times. The genes are TRBV9 and TRBJ2-5, with TRBD2 identical over 7 bases. V shed 0 bases, J shed 6 bases, and the junction held 5 bases outside the gene matches. CDR1 SGDLS and CDR2 YYNGEE come from the germline V gene. The CDR3 sequence is 14 residues long. The CDR3: CASSVAGGHKTQYF. The DNA of the CDR3 is TGTGCCAGCAGCGTAGCGGGAGGACACAAGACCCAGTACTTC.

A few counts support this clonotype. V and J are TRBV15 and TRBJ2-5; D not resolved. This CDR3 spans 14 amino acids. Germline V CDR1 and CDR2: LNHNV, YYDKDF (reference sequence). The V end lost 0 bases, the J end lost 1 base, and 6 bases lay between the germline ends. The CDR3 bases are TGTGCCACCAGCAGAGATTACGGCCAAGAGACCCAGTACTTC. The encoded protein is CATSRDYGQETQYF. Combining the CDR3 with reference TRBV15 and TRBJ2-5 gives the whole variable domain DAMVIQNPRYQVTQFGKPVTLSCSQTLNHNVMYWYQQKSSQAPKLLFHYYDKDFNNEADTPDNFQSRRPNTSFCFLDIRSPGLGDTAMYLCATSRDYGQETQYFGPGTRLLVL.

This clonotype was observed a few times. This rearrangement joins TRBV7-2 to TRBJ2-7, with 11 bases aligning to TRBD2. Germline V gene lookup returns CDR1 SGHTA and CDR2 FQGNSA. V was pared by 4 bases and J by 2 bases, with 7 bases of the junction left unmatched. The CDR3 is 16 amino acids. CDR3 amino acids: CASSSILAGVAYEQYF. The CDR3 region has the DNA TGTGCCAGCAGCTCGATACTAGCGGGAGTAGCCTACGAGCAGTACTTC.

V gene TRBV20-1 combines with J gene TRBJ1-2, with TRBD1 matching over 8 bases. Germline V gives CDR1 DFQATT, CDR2 SNEGSKA (reference sequence). CDR3 size: 12 residues. J gave up 3 bases and V 4 bases, and 1 base lay outside the gene matches. The CDR3 here is CSATGGDYGYTF. CDR3 in DNA: TGCAGTGCTACAGGGGGCGACTATGGCTACACCTTC.

The chain links TRBV7-9 to TRBJ1-1; D is uncertain. The CDR3 consists of 13 residues. Germline V gene lookup returns CDR1 SEHNR and CDR2 FQNEAQ (reference sequence). V was clipped by 5 bases and J by 5 bases, with 12 bases between them. DNA for the CDR3: TGTGCCAGCAGCCCTGACCCTGGGACTGAAGCTTTCTTT. This gives the protein CASSPDPGTEAFF.

This clonotype has just a few counts. The chain employs TRBV7-6 and TRBJ2-7, with 7 bases fitting TRBD1. Germline values: CDR1 SGHVS, CDR2 FNYEAQ. The CDR3 runs 15 residues. The junction had 6 bases not matched to a gene; V was cut back by 2 bases and J by 2 bases. The DNA of the CDR3 is TGTGCCAGCAGCTTACGGACAGGCGGCCCCTACGAGCAGTACTTC. Translation gives CASSLRTGGPYEQYF.

The genes are TRBV18 and TRBJ1-2; D is ambiguous. V lost 6 bases and J lost 7, with 18 bases in between. In germline, CDR1 is KGHSH, CDR2 LQKENI. The CDR3 extends over 14 amino acids. This CDR3 is CASSPELGKGGYTF. CDR3 bases: TGTGCCAGCTCCCCCGAGCTGGGAAAAGGTGGCTACACCTTC.

The chain couples TRBV27 to TRBJ1-1; D is unclear. Per germline, CDR1 MNHEY and CDR2 SMNVEV (reference sequence). V was pared by 3 bases and J by 4 bases, with 18 bases between. The CDR3 extends over 16 amino acids. The CDR3 loop reads CASSFVTAREVTEAFF. CDR3 nucleotide sequence: TGTGCCAGCAGTTTCGTTACGGCGCGTGAAGTCACTGAAGCTTTCTTT.

The chain links TRBV19 to TRBJ1-5; a possible D gene is TRBD1 (6 bases). Deletions cut 4 bases from V and 9 bases from J, with 16 bases between. CDR3 length: 14 amino acids. Germline CDR1 reads LNHDA; CDR2 reads SQIVND (reference sequence). CDR3 bases: TGTGCCAGTAGTAGGGACACGGGCGGGTGGCCCCAGCATTTT. Translating it yields CASSRDTGGWPQHF.

This clonotype came up a few times. This chain uses TRBV20-1 with TRBJ2-7; 7 nucleotides agree with TRBD1. Germline CDR1 DFQATT, CDR2 SNEGSKA (reference sequence). Trimming cost V 5 bases and J 1 base; bases outside gene matches: 17. There are 17 residues in the CDR3. CDR3 DNA sequence: TGCAGTGCTGAAAGGATAGGTGTAGGACAGGTTTCCTACGAGCAGTACTTC. As protein: CSAERIGVGQVSYEQYF.